This TCR beta chain was retrieved from a study of cytomegalovirus exposure and HLA in healthy donors. This clone appeared a single time. A multiplex PCR was run with 60 Vbeta primers and 13 Jbeta primers. Data came from immunoSEQ multiplex PCR; TCRdb stores just in-frame clones and leaves some out. The sample records 150,000 to 200,000 clones, more than 85% being singletons. Germline assignment: CDR1 SGHNT and CDR2 YENEEA. Between the trimmed V and J ends, which lost 5 bases and 5 bases, there was a span of 21 bases. The CDR3 sequence is 16 residues long. Sequencing was performed on PBMCs. V usage is TRBV11-3 and J usage is TRBJ2-5; D possibly corresponds to TRBD1 (6 bases). The TCR comes from a woman in her late teens or twenties in good health and CMV-seronegative. Here the CDR3 DNA reads TGTGCCAGCAGCCCCACCCACAGGGATTTGGGGGAGACCCAGTACTTC. Translating gives CASSPTHRDLGETQYF. Filled out from reference TRBV11-3 and TRBJ2-5, the complete variable domain reads EAGVVQSPRYKIIEKKQPVAFWCNPISGHNTLYWYLQNLGQGPELLIRYENEEAVDDSQLPKDRFSAERLKGVDSTLKIQPAELGDSAVYLCASSPTHRDLGETQYFGPGTRLLVL.